The 24 T cell receptor beta chains in this list originate from one sample, sequenced in a study of cytomegalovirus exposure and HLA in healthy donors. Repertoires were generated with immunoSEQ multiplex PCR, while TCRdb's copy carries only in-frame clones and drops some. The sample shows some 140,000 clones, around 85% of them seen only once. The sample consisted of PBMCs. These receptors were obtained from a man between 18 and 29 years old in good health and CMV-seronegative.

A single count supports this clone. The chain couples TRBV6-6 to TRBJ1-1, with D tentatively TRBD1 (6 bases). From germline, CDR1 is MNHNY and CDR2 SVGAGI (reference sequence). This CDR3 comprises 13 residues. The CDR3: CASRGGSGTEAFF. In DNA, the CDR3 is TGTGCATCTAGGGGGGGGAGTGGCACTGAAGCTTTCTTT.

The CDR3 loop is CASSTRDRGTSPNYGYTF. As DNA, the CDR3 is TGTGCCAGTAGTACACGGGACAGGGGAACCTCTCCCAACTATGGCTACACCTTC. The chain is built from TRBV19 and TRBJ1-2, with 10 bases identical to TRBD1. The CDR3 is 18 amino acids. The germline V gene has CDR1 LNHDA and CDR2 SQIVND (reference sequence). V was pared by 4 bases and J by 2 bases, with 13 bases of the junction left unmatched. Full variable domain (missing parts from reference TRBV19 and TRBJ1-2): DGGITQSPKYLFRKEGQNVTLSCEQNLNHDAMYWYRQDPGQGLRLIYYSQIVNDFQKGDIAEGYSVSREKKESFPLTVTSAQKNPTAFYLCASSTRDRGTSPNYGYTFGSGTRLTVV.

The genes are TRBV6-1 and TRBJ1-1; TRBD1 is a possible D gene (6 bases). Trimming left V 8 bases short and J 2 bases short, with 18 bases between. The V gene's germline CDR1 is MNHNS and CDR2 SASEGT. This CDR3 comprises 15 residues. The CDR3 DNA follows: TGTGCCAGCGTACAGGGCCCTAAGCTAAACACTGAAGCTTTCTTT. This gives the protein CASVQGPKLNTEAFF.

This clone was seen only once. This chain uses TRBV7-9 with TRBJ1-1, with D possibly TRBD1 on 5 matching bases. Germline assignment: CDR1 SEHNR and CDR2 FQNEAQ (reference sequence). With 1 base removed from V and 5 bases from J, the gap between germline ends came to 17 bases. The CDR3 has 16 residues. CDR3 sequence: CASSLGGLGGETEAFF. In DNA form, the CDR3 reads TGTGCCAGCAGCTTAGGAGGTCTCGGGGGAGAGACTGAAGCTTTCTTT.

The chain recombines TRBV7-9 with TRBJ2-7; 8 bases agree with TRBD1. Germline trimming cut 5 bases from V and 7 bases from J; bases unmatched to any gene: 13. CDR1 SEHNR and CDR2 FQNEAQ come from the germline V gene (reference sequence). The CDR3 runs to 15 residues. The CDR3 here is CASSASGTGSSEQYF. CDR3 bases: TGTGCCAGCAGCGCATCCGGGACAGGATCCTCGGAGCAGTACTTC.

V usage is TRBV25-1 and J usage is TRBJ2-1, with 9 bases matching TRBD1. Looked up from germline, CDR1 is MGHDK and CDR2 is SYGVNS. The CDR3 runs 14 residues. The V and J ends lost 2 bases and 5 bases, in that order; junction bases with no gene match: 1. CDR3 DNA sequence: TGTGCCAGCAGTGAACGGGACAGGGACAATGAGCAGTTCTTC. Its protein product is CASSERDRDNEQFF.

This chain joins TRBV2 and TRBJ2-2; D may be TRBD2 (6 bases). CDR1 and CDR2 (germline): SNHLY, FYNNEI. Deletions cut 5 bases from V and 17 bases from J, with 21 bases between. CDR3 length: 13 amino acids. The CDR3 region has the DNA TGTGCCAGCAGTTATGCGGGGCCGGGGGATTGTTTTTTT. This gives the protein CASSYAGPGDCFF.

This chain links TRBV28 with TRBJ1-1; D remains unclear. Between the trimmed V and J ends, which lost 6 bases and 3 bases, there was a span of 11 bases. The germline CDR1 and CDR2 sequences are MDHEN and SYDVKM. The CDR3 spans 13 residues. The CDR3 spells CASRNSGDTEAFF. The CDR3 coding sequence is TGTGCCAGCAGAAACAGTGGCGACACTGAAGCTTTCTTT.

This chain connects TRBV7-9 to TRBJ1-5; D perhaps matches TRBD1 (6 bases). Germline V gene lookup returns CDR1 SEHNR and CDR2 FQNEAQ (reference sequence). V lost 5 bases to trimming and J lost 1 base, with 9 bases between them. This CDR3 is 14 amino acids long. CDR3 residues: CASSPDSSNQPQHF. In DNA, the CDR3 is TGTGCCAGCAGCCCGGACAGCAGCAATCAGCCCCAGCATTTT. The full variable domain, completed using reference TRBV7-9 and TRBJ1-5, is DTGVSQNPRHKITKRGQNVTFRCDPISEHNRLYWYRQTLGQGPEFLTYFQNEAQLEKSRLLSDRFSAERPKGSFSTLEIQRTEQGDSAMYLCASSPDSSNQPQHFGDGTRLSIL.

The V gene is TRBV10-3, the J gene TRBJ1-5; weak D call: TRBD1 (6 bases). V was cut by 0 bases and J by 4 bases, with 10 bases left in between. This CDR3 is 15 amino acids long. Germline CDR1 and CDR2: ENHRY and SYGVKD. The CDR3 loop reads CAISESTGWNQPQHF. CDR3 sequence (DNA): TGTGCCATCAGTGAGTCTACAGGGTGGAATCAGCCCCAGCATTTT.

This clone appeared once. The chain has TRBV7-8 and TRBJ1-4; TRBD1 agrees at 12 bases. The trim removed 1 base at V and 7 bases at J, leaving 13 bases unmatched. From germline, CDR1 is SGHVS and CDR2 FQNEAQ. The CDR3 contains 19 residues. CDR3 sequence: CASSLGLWDRGLRVEKLFF. The CDR3 coding sequence is TGTGCCAGCAGCTTAGGTTTATGGGACAGGGGGCTTAGGGTTGAAAAACTGTTTTTT.

The rearrangement links TRBV9 to TRBJ2-3; D remains ambiguous. The V end lost 0 bases, the J end lost 4 bases, and 6 bases lay between the germline ends. Germline values: CDR1 SGDLS, CDR2 YYNGEE. This CDR3 is built from 13 residues. CDR3 in amino acids: CASSVAIPDTQYF. The CDR3 bases are TGTGCCAGCAGCGTAGCTATCCCAGATACGCAGTATTTT.

The chain has TRBV12-5 and TRBJ2-7; the match to TRBD1 covers 8 bases. The ends lost 2 bases at V and 6 bases at J; junction bases unmatched: 9. The CDR3 has 15 residues. Germline V gene sequence: CDR1 LGHNT, CDR2 FRNRAP. CDR3 nucleotides: TGTGCTAGTGGTTTGTTTGGGACAGGCCTCCTCGAGCAGTACTTC. This encodes CASGLFGTGLLEQYF.

The V gene is TRBV19, the J gene TRBJ1-5; TRBD1 is a possible D gene (6 bases). The CDR3 has 20 residues. Trimming removed 0 bases at V and 4 bases at J, with 25 bases between. Germline values: CDR1 LNHDA, CDR2 SQIVND (reference sequence). Here the CDR3 DNA reads TGTGCCAGTAGTATAGATCATCCCCGGGGGGGGCGAGGGCCTAATCAGCCCCAGCATTTT. Its translation: CASSIDHPRGGRGPNQPQHF. Supplemented by reference TRBV19 and TRBJ1-5, the full variable domain reads DGGITQSPKYLFRKEGQNVTLSCEQNLNHDAMYWYRQDPGQGLRLIYYSQIVNDFQKGDIAEGYSVSREKKESFPLTVTSAQKNPTAFYLCASSIDHPRGGRGPNQPQHFGDGTRLSIL.

The chain is built from TRBV5-6 and TRBJ2-7; D is uncertain. The ends were cut back, 0 bases at V and 3 bases at J, with 7 bases in the middle. The CDR3 runs 13 residues. The germline V gene encodes CDR1 SGHDT and CDR2 YYEEEE. This CDR3 is CASSLGSNYEQYF. The CDR3 coding sequence is TGTGCCAGCAGCTTGGGCAGTAACTACGAGCAGTACTTC.

The chain carries TRBV18 and TRBJ2-7, with a tentative D call TRBD1 (8 bases). The CDR3 length is 16 residues. Germline CDR1 and CDR2: KGHSH and LQKENI. The V gene lost 6 bases and the J gene lost 0 bases, with 18 bases spanning the gap. CDR3 sequence reads: CASSQAQGGASYEQYF. CDR3 bases: TGTGCCAGCTCTCAAGCACAGGGGGGGGCCTCCTACGAGCAGTACTTC.

This chain joins TRBV7-2 and TRBJ2-3; 7 nucleotides line up with TRBD2. CDR1 and CDR2 from the germline V gene are SGHTA and FQGNSA. V lost 5 bases, J lost 1 base, and 9 bases stayed unmatched. The CDR3 extends over 16 amino acids. In DNA, the CDR3 is TGTGCCAGCAGCCTATCTACCCGGGGGGGCACAGATACGCAGTATTTT. Translating it yields CASSLSTRGGTDTQYF. Complete variable domain (other parts from reference TRBV7-2 and TRBJ2-3): GAGVSQSPSNKVTEKGKDVELRCDPISGHTALYWYRQSLGQGLEFLIYFQGNSAPDKSGLPSDRFSAERTGGSVSTLTIQRTQQEDSAVYLCASSLSTRGGTDTQYFGPGTRLTVL.

The CDR3 DNA follows: TGTGCCAGCTCACCTCCGGGACAGGGGGCCAATGGCTACACCTTC. Translation gives CASSPPGQGANGYTF. The rearrangement links TRBV18 to TRBJ1-2, with 12 positions matching TRBD1. The CDR3 covers 15 residues. Germline CDR1 KGHSH, CDR2 LQKENI. V lost 3 bases, J lost 6 bases, and 5 bases stayed unmatched.

The genes are TRBV5-1 and TRBJ2-1; unclear D gene. This CDR3 is built from 16 residues. From germline, CDR1 is SGHRS and CDR2 YFSETQ. The germline V and J ends were trimmed by 1 base and 0 bases, with 11 bases remaining between them. The chain's CDR3 is CASSLLHSSSYNEQFF. The CDR3 DNA follows: TGCGCCAGCAGCTTGCTGCACAGTAGCTCCTACAATGAGCAGTTCTTC.

The rearrangement uses TRBV6-6 and TRBJ2-7, with D possibly TRBD1 on 7 matching bases. The CDR3 has 15 amino acids. Germline V gene lookup returns CDR1 MNHNY and CDR2 SVGAGI (reference sequence). Trimming took 5 bases from V and 0 from J, leaving 14 bases between them. CDR3 protein: CASSRGTEVSYEQYF. As DNA, the CDR3 is TGTGCCAGCAGTCGCGGGACAGAGGTCTCCTACGAGCAGTACTTC.

This sequence joins TRBV4-3 and TRBJ2-1; 8 nucleotides line up with TRBD2. Germline lookup yields CDR1 LGHNA and CDR2 YSLEER. After removal of 4 bases from V and 6 bases from J, the junction contained 14 bases not matched to a gene. The CDR3 is made up of 17 amino acids. The CDR3 here is CASSRLTSGGPGNEQFF. CDR3 in DNA: TGCGCCAGCAGCCGACTGACCTCGGGAGGGCCTGGCAATGAGCAGTTCTTC.

The gene calls are TRBV7-2 and TRBJ2-3; 11 bases are shared with TRBD2. The V segment lost 4 bases and the J segment 3 bases; nucleotides outside the gene matches: 6. This CDR3 contains 16 residues. The germline V gene encodes CDR1 SGHTA and CDR2 FQGNSA. The CDR3 nucleotides are TGTGCCAGCAGCTCCTCTAGCGGGAGGTGGACAGATACGCAGTATTTT. It translates to CASSSSSGRWTDTQYF.

The chain is built from TRBV6-5 and TRBJ2-5, with TRBD1 matching over 8 bases. Looked up from germline, CDR1 is MNHEY and CDR2 is SVGAGI. The CDR3 has 15 residues. V was pared by 8 bases and J by 1 base, with 9 bases of the junction left unmatched. CDR3 amino acids: CASRQTGVGQETQYF. Written as DNA, the CDR3 is TGTGCCAGCCGACAGACAGGGGTGGGCCAAGAGACCCAGTACTTC.

V gene TRBV5-1 combines with J gene TRBJ2-2, with a possible D match to TRBD1 (6 bases). The V and J ends lost 0 bases and 4 bases respectively, with 10 bases between them. CDR3 length: 15 amino acids. Germline CDR1 is SGHRS and CDR2 is YFSETQ. DNA for the CDR3: TGCGCCAGCAGCTTGGTTGGCAGGGGCACCGGGGAGCTGTTTTTT. Amino acids: CASSLVGRGTGELFF.